The 28 T cell receptor beta chains listed next were all sequenced from one sample in a study of T cells in localized non-small cell lung cancer. Assay: immunoSEQ multiplex PCR; the TCRdb copy retains only in-frame clones and omits some. The profile shows 800 or so clones, about 30% of them singletons. The source was lung tumor tissue, collected before any cancer treatment. These TCRs come from a man between 40 and 69 years old with stage III lung adenocarcinoma.

This rearrangement joins TRBV29-1 to TRBJ2-1, with D perhaps assigned TRBD1 or TRBD2 (5 bases each). The germline V gene has CDR1 SQVTM and CDR2 ANQGSEA. The V gene lost 6 bases and the J gene lost 8 bases, with 23 bases spanning the gap. The CDR3 extends over 15 amino acids. The CDR3 protein is CSVFNLGPGFHEQFF. CDR3 nucleotides: TGCAGCGTGTTCAACCTGGGACCCGGATTCCATGAGCAGTTCTTC.

This clone was counted a few times. The chain combines TRBV19 with TRBJ2-1, with TRBD1 as a possible D gene (6 bases). Trimming pared 4 bases from V and 9 bases from J, leaving 16 bases between. CDR1 and CDR2 (germline): LNHDA, SQIVND (reference sequence). CDR3 length equals 14 residues. CDR3 region: CASSTTTGSGEQFF. The CDR3 region has the DNA TGTGCCAGTAGTACAACAACAGGGTCGGGTGAGCAGTTCTTC.

In this sample, this clone is medium-sized (0.01 to 0.1%). The genes are TRBV11-3 and TRBJ1-2, with 7 bases fitting TRBD1. V lost 5 bases, J lost 4 bases, and 7 bases stayed unmatched. The CDR3 contains 14 residues. Germline V gene sequence: CDR1 SGHNT, CDR2 YENEEA. DNA of the CDR3: TGTGCCAGCAGCCACCGGGACAGCGCCTATGGCTACACCTTC. Translated, it gives CASSHRDSAYGYTF.

This clone rates as large. The chain couples TRBV30 to TRBJ2-1; D unclear. The V end was cut by 2 bases, the J end by 9 bases, with 14 bases between. CDR1 GTSNPN and CDR2 SVGIG come from the germline V gene (reference sequence). CDR3 length equals 13 residues. The CDR3 region is CAWSYGPWSEQFF. The CDR3 DNA follows: TGTGCCTGGAGTTACGGCCCCTGGAGTGAGCAGTTCTTC.

This clone occurred a few times. The chain carries TRBV30 and TRBJ1-5; TRBD1 matches at 8 bases. V shed 2 bases and J 4 bases; nucleotides not matched to a gene: 10. CDR1 and CDR2 (germline): GTSNPN, SVGIG (reference sequence). The CDR3 consists of 16 residues. CDR3 bases: TGTGCCTGGAGTAGGGGACAGGCCTACTTGAATCAGCCCCAGCATTTT. Encoded protein: CAWSRGQAYLNQPQHF.

This chain links TRBV11-3 with TRBJ1-2; possible D gene TRBD1, 5 bases. V shed 5 bases and J shed 4 bases, with 20 bases lying between them. This CDR3 is built from 16 residues. Germline lookup yields CDR1 SGHNT and CDR2 YENEEA. Written as DNA, the CDR3 is TGTGCCAGCAGCCTTGGGGACGGAACTAGAAGCTATGGCTACACCTTC. This sequence encodes CASSLGDGTRSYGYTF.

The chain combines TRBV6-8 with TRBJ2-3, with D perhaps given as TRBD1 or TRBD2 (5 bases each). Germline V gene lookup returns CDR1 MNHGY and CDR2 SAAAGT. The CDR3 spans 13 residues. Trimming left V 6 bases short and J 4 bases short, with 11 bases between. CDR3 nucleotides: TGTGCCAGCAGCCCTGGGGGTTCAGATACGCAGTATTTT. Its protein product is CASSPGGSDTQYF.

Judged by abundance, this clone is large. The V and J genes are TRBV11-3 and TRBJ2-2; 9 positions match TRBD1. Germline V CDR1 and CDR2: SGHNT, YENEEA. This CDR3 is built from 16 residues. J gave up 6 bases and V 4 bases, and 9 bases lay outside the gene matches. DNA for the CDR3: TGTGCCAGCAGCTCTCACCGGACAGGGGCTCCCGGGGAGCTGTTTTTT. It translates to CASSSHRTGAPGELFF.

The CDR3 DNA is TGTGCCAGCAGCCGGCGGGACAGGGAGGACGGCTACACCTTC. Residues: CASSRRDREDGYTF. The chain is built from TRBV11-3 and TRBJ1-2, with TRBD1 matching 9 bases. There are 14 residues in the CDR3. CDR1 and CDR2 (germline): SGHNT, YENEEA. The V and J ends lost 5 bases and 8 bases, in that order; junction bases with no gene match: 9. Using reference TRBV11-3 and TRBJ1-2 for the parts outside the CDR3, the full variable domain is EAGVVQSPRYKIIEKKQPVAFWCNPISGHNTLYWYLQNLGQGPELLIRYENEEAVDDSQLPKDRFSAERLKGVDSTLKIQPAELGDSAVYLCASSRRDREDGYTFGSGTRLTVV.

This clone has more than one count but fewer than ten. This chain connects TRBV30 to TRBJ2-7; 9 positions agree with TRBD1. The J segment lost 5 bases and the V segment lost 2 bases, leaving 10 bases of the junction unmatched. Germline V gene data show CDR1 as GTSNPN and CDR2 as SVGIG (reference sequence). This CDR3 has 15 amino acids. In DNA form, the CDR3 reads TGTGCCTGGAGTTTCCGGGACAGGGTTAGGAACGAGCAGTACTTC. Translation gives CAWSFRDRVRNEQYF.

The CDR3 sequence is CASSSFRGQAYEQYF. CDR3 DNA sequence: TGTGCCAGCAGCAGCTTTCGGGGGCAGGCCTACGAGCAGTACTTC. V is TRBV11-3 and J is TRBJ2-7; D may correspond to TRBD1 or TRBD2 (6 bases each). The ends were cut back, 5 bases at V and 2 bases at J, with 16 bases in the middle. Germline V gives CDR1 SGHNT, CDR2 YENEEA. This CDR3 has 15 residues.

This clone rates as medium-sized. The chain has TRBV11-3 and TRBJ1-2, with 10 bases that match TRBD1. J lost 2 bases, V lost 4 bases, and 4 bases had no gene match. Germline V CDR1 and CDR2: SGHNT, YENEEA. This CDR3 has 15 amino acids. The CDR3 DNA reads as TGTGCCAGCAGCTGGGGGACAGGGGAGAACTATGGCTACACCTTC. Translated, it gives CASSWGTGENYGYTF.

This clone was observed a few times. The genes are TRBV6-8 and TRBJ1-1; 11 nucleotides line up with TRBD1. V was pared by 5 bases and J by 10 bases, with 6 bases of the junction left unmatched. This CDR3 contains 13 residues. Germline V gives CDR1 MNHGY, CDR2 SAAAGT. CDR3 region: CASSGTGGARAFF. The CDR3 bases are TGTGCCAGCAGTGGGACAGGGGGGGCCCGAGCTTTCTTT.

The sample holds a few counts of this clone. This rearrangement joins TRBV11-3 to TRBJ2-5; 7 bases map to TRBD2. Losses at the gene ends were 5 bases for V and 5 bases for J; bases not matched to a gene: 11. The CDR3 spans 15 residues. Germline values: CDR1 SGHNT, CDR2 YENEEA. DNA of the CDR3: TGTGCCAGCAGCCACCTGGGGGGGGGTGTGGAGACCCAGTACTTC. Translated: CASSHLGGGVETQYF.

This clone was detected only a few times. The V call is TRBV11-3, the J call TRBJ2-3; 9 bases are shared with TRBD2. CDR1 and CDR2 from the germline V gene are SGHNT and YENEEA. The CDR3 sequence is 15 residues long. With 8 bases clipped from V and 6 bases from J, the junction kept 12 bases outside the gene matches. The CDR3 DNA is TGTGCCAGCGGACGGGCTAGCGGGGAATTTGATACGCAGTATTTT. It specifies CASGRASGEFDTQYF.

This clone has a single count. This chain links TRBV5-1 with TRBJ1-1; D is unclear. Trimming shortened V by 4 bases and J by 3 bases, and 16 bases separated the two germline ends. CDR3 length: 15 residues. The V gene's germline CDR1 is SGHRS and CDR2 YFSETQ. As DNA, the CDR3 is TGCGCCAGCAGCCTCATAATCGGGTCGGACACTGAAGCTTTCTTT. Translating gives CASSLIIGSDTEAFF.

This clone was detected a few times. The rearrangement uses TRBV11-3 and TRBJ1-4; no clear D. The length of the CDR3 is 14 residues. The V end was cut by 5 bases, the J end by 8 bases, with 15 bases between. CDR1 is SGHNT and CDR2 is YENEEA in the germline V gene. CDR3 loop: CASSLGRFEEKLFF. CDR3 sequence (DNA): TGTGCCAGCAGCCTGGGTCGCTTTGAGGAAAAACTGTTTTTT. Combining the CDR3 with reference TRBV11-3 and TRBJ1-4 gives the whole variable domain EAGVVQSPRYKIIEKKQPVAFWCNPISGHNTLYWYLQNLGQGPELLIRYENEEAVDDSQLPKDRFSAERLKGVDSTLKIQPAELGDSAVYLCASSLGRFEEKLFFGSGTQLSVL.

By sample share, this clone is medium-sized. The gene calls are TRBV6-8 and TRBJ2-6, with D uncertain. The V end was cut by 6 bases, the J end by 4 bases, with 10 bases between. CDR1 and CDR2 from the germline V gene are MNHGY and SAAAGT. The CDR3 covers 14 residues. CDR3 protein: CASSPLWGANVLTF. Here the CDR3 DNA reads TGTGCCAGCAGCCCCCTCTGGGGGGCCAACGTCCTGACTTTC.

Within the sample, this clone is large. This chain links TRBV6-8 with TRBJ1-6; D is undetermined. Germline CDR1 MNHGY, CDR2 SAAAGT. The V and J ends lost 0 bases and 8 bases respectively, with 2 bases between them. CDR3 length: 12 residues. The CDR3 DNA follows: TGTGCCAGCAGTTACTCCGATTCACCCCTCCACTTT. This translates into CASSYSDSPLHF.

By its share, this clone is medium-sized. The rearrangement uses TRBV11-3 and TRBJ2-5; 8 bases agree with TRBD1. Looked up from germline, CDR1 is SGHNT and CDR2 is YENEEA. V shed 4 bases, J shed 2 bases, and the junction held 6 bases outside the gene matches. This CDR3 has 15 residues. Here the CDR3 reads CASSSGQEQQETQYF. In DNA form, the CDR3 reads TGTGCCAGCAGCTCGGGACAGGAGCAGCAAGAGACCCAGTACTTC.

This clone was seen more than once but under ten times. J is TRBJ2-7 and V is TRBV11-3; TRBD1 matches at 9 bases. The CDR3 totals 15 residues. Losses at the gene ends were 5 bases for V and 6 bases for J; bases not matched to a gene: 11. From germline, CDR1 is SGHNT and CDR2 YENEEA. The CDR3 spells CASSPGRDRVPEQYF. CDR3 coding DNA: TGTGCCAGCAGCCCCGGAAGGGACAGGGTTCCCGAGCAGTACTTC.

V usage is TRBV6-8 and J usage is TRBJ1-1; D is ambiguous. Looked up from germline, CDR1 is MNHGY and CDR2 is SAAAGT. V gave up 7 bases and J gave up 7 bases, with 13 bases separating them. The CDR3 spans 12 residues. CDR3 DNA: TGTGCCAGCATTACTGGGCCCAATGAAGCTTTCTTT. Protein sequence: CASITGPNEAFF.

This chain uses TRBV30 with TRBJ1-2; D is undetermined. Per germline, CDR1 GTSNPN and CDR2 SVGIG (reference sequence). This CDR3 has 13 amino acids. The V end was cut by 3 bases, the J end by 2 bases, with 10 bases between. The DNA for the CDR3 is TGTGCCTGGAGCGAAGGAAGAAACTATGGCTACACCTTC. It is translated as CAWSEGRNYGYTF.

V and J are TRBV11-3 and TRBJ2-7; TRBD1 matches at 7 bases. After removal of 6 bases from V and 4 bases from J, the junction contained 9 bases not matched to a gene. The CDR3 extends over 14 amino acids. Germline V lookup: CDR1 SGHNT, CDR2 YENEEA. The CDR3 spells CASRVHRGIYEQYF. The CDR3 DNA sequence: TGTGCCAGCAGAGTTCACAGGGGCATTTACGAGCAGTACTTC.

This rearrangement joins TRBV11-3 to TRBJ2-7; the D is unclear. The germline CDR1 and CDR2 sequences are SGHNT and YENEEA. Trimming stripped 3 bases from V and 2 bases from J, with 17 bases between. The CDR3 loop spans 16 amino acids. CDR3: CASSLFRVPGAYEQYF. CDR3 nucleotide sequence: TGTGCCAGCAGCTTGTTCCGGGTCCCAGGCGCCTACGAGCAGTACTTC.

This clone was seen a few times. The chain recombines TRBV11-3 with TRBJ1-1; D is unresolved. V lost 3 bases to trimming and J lost 6 bases, with 14 bases between them. The CDR3 spans 14 residues. Germline assignment: CDR1 SGHNT and CDR2 YENEEA. CDR3 loop: CASSLIDRAAEAFF. The CDR3 DNA follows: TGTGCCAGCAGCTTGATCGATAGGGCTGCTGAAGCTTTCTTT.

The V call is TRBV18, the J call TRBJ2-7; no clear D. Trimming took 3 bases from V and 5 from J, leaving 8 bases between them. The CDR3 loop spans 12 amino acids. The V gene's germline CDR1 is KGHSH and CDR2 LQKENI. The CDR3 region has the DNA TGTGCCAGCTCACCCTCGAGGAACGAGCAGTACTTC. It specifies CASSPSRNEQYF.

By frequency in the sample, this clone is medium-sized (0.01 to 0.1%). The chain combines TRBV11-3 with TRBJ2-2; 8 positions match TRBD2. Germline V CDR1 and CDR2: SGHNT, YENEEA. V lost 4 bases, J lost 5 bases, and 9 bases stayed unmatched. This CDR3 contains 16 residues. The CDR3 nucleotides read TGTGCCAGCAGCTGGCCCAAGCGGGGGCCTACCGGGGAGCTGTTTTTT. Its protein is CASSWPKRGPTGELFF.